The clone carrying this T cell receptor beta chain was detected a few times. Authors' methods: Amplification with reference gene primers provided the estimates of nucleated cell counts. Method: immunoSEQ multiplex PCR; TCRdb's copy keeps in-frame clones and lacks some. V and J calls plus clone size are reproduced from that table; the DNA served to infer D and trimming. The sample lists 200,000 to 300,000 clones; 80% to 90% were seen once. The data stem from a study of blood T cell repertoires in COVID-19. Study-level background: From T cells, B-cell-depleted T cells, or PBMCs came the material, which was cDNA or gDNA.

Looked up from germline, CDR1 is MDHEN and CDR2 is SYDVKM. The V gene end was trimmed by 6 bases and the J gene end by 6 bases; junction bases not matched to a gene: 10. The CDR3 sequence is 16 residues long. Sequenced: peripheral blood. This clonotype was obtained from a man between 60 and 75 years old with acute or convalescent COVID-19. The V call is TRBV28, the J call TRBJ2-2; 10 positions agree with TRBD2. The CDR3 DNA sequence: TGTGCCAGCAGAAGGGGGCTAGCGGGAGTGTCCGGGGAGCTGTTTTTT. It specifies CASRRGLAGVSGELFF.